The 7 T cell receptor beta chains below were found in one sample sequenced in a study of blood T cell repertoires in COVID-19. Repertoires were generated with immunoSEQ multiplex PCR, while TCRdb's copy carries only in-frame clones and drops some. The table includes 55,000 to 85,000 clones, 73% detected once. The sequenced material came from peripheral blood. These TCRs come from a man aged 55 to 70 with acute or convalescent COVID-19.

This clone came up a few times. The chain is built from TRBV6-5 and TRBJ2-7; 9 nucleotides agree with TRBD1. Germline V gives CDR1 MNHEY, CDR2 SVGAGI. V was pared by 6 bases and J by 4 bases, with 10 bases of the junction left unmatched. The CDR3 covers 15 residues. In DNA form, the CDR3 reads TGTGCCAGCAGCCTCGCCGGGACAGGGAATTACGAGCAGTACTTC. It is translated as CASSLAGTGNYEQYF.

The chain combines TRBV5-1 with TRBJ1-1; D not resolved. CDR3 length: 13 residues. Germline CDR1 reads SGHRS; CDR2 reads YFSETQ. Trimming cost V 4 bases and J 5 bases, with 12 bases left between them. The CDR3 nucleotides read TGCGCCAGCAGCGCCGAAGGGAGAACTGAAGCTTTCTTT. Its translation is CASSAEGRTEAFF.

This sequence joins TRBV19 and TRBJ2-1; tentatively, D is TRBD2 (6 bases). The germline CDR1 and CDR2 sequences are LNHDA and SQIVND (reference sequence). V lost 7 bases and J lost 6, with 16 bases in between. This CDR3 region has 14 residues. For the CDR3, the DNA is TGTGCCAGTAACTCGCGGAGGGAAATCAATGAGCAGTTCTTC. Translation: CASNSRREINEQFF.

The V gene is TRBV5-6, the J gene TRBJ1-1; no definite D call. CDR1 is SGHDT and CDR2 is YYEEEE in the germline V gene. CDR3 length: 13 amino acids. The V and J ends lost 4 bases and 1 base respectively, with 8 bases between them. The CDR3: CASSPDKNTEAFF. CDR3 in DNA: TGTGCCAGCAGCCCTGACAAGAACACTGAAGCTTTCTTT.

The chain joins TRBV6-6 to TRBJ1-2, with a possible D match to TRBD1 (6 bases). Germline V CDR1 and CDR2: MNHNY, SVGAGI (reference sequence). V was cut by 2 bases and J by 0 bases, with 10 bases left in between. The CDR3 covers 15 residues. As DNA, the CDR3 is TGTGCCAGCAGTTACGGGACACCGGCTAACTATGGCTACACCTTC. Protein product: CASSYGTPANYGYTF.

The chain links TRBV14 to TRBJ2-6; 9 bases fit TRBD1. Germline CDR1 reads SGHDN; CDR2 reads FVKESK. Germline trimming cut 8 bases from V and 3 bases from J; bases unmatched to any gene: 11. This CDR3 comprises 17 residues. The CDR3: CASWDRVAESGANVLTF. CDR3 in DNA: TGTGCCAGCTGGGACAGGGTCGCGGAAAGTGGGGCCAACGTCCTGACTTTC.

The CDR3 here is CASSLTGNPYEQYF. Here the CDR3 DNA reads TGCGCCAGCAGCCTTACAGGGAACCCCTACGAGCAGTACTTC. The chain couples TRBV5-1 to TRBJ2-7; tentatively, D is TRBD1 (6 bases). Trimming shortened V by 4 bases and J by 2 bases, and 13 bases separated the two germline ends. The CDR3 consists of 14 residues. Germline CDR1 reads SGHRS; CDR2 reads YFSETQ.